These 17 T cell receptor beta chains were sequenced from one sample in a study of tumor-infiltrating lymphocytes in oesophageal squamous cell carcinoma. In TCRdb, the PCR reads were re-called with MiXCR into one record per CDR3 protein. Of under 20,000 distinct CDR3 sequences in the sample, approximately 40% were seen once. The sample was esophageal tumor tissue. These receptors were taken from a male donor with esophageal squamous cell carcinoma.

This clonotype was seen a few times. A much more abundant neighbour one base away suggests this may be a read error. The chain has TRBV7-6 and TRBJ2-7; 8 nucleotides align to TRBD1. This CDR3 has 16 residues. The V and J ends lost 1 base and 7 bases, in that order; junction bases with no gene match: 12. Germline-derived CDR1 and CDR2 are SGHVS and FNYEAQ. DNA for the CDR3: TGTGCCAGCAGCTTAGTGTATTCAGGGGGCTCTAATGAGCAGTACTTC. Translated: CASSLVYSGGSNEQYF.

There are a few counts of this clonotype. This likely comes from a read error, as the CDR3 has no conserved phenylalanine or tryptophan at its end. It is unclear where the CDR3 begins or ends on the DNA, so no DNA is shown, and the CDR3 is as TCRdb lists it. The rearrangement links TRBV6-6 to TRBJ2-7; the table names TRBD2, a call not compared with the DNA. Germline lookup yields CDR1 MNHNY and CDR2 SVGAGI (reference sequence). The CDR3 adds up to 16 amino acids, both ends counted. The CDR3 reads CASSSHEVLSGYTFGS.

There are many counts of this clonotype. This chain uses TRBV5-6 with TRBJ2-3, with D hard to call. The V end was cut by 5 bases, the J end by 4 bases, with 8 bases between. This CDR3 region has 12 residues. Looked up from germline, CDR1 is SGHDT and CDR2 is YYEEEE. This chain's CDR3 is CASSLVPDTQYF. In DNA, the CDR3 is TGTGCCAGCAGTTTAGTACCAGATACGCAGTATTTT.

Written as DNA, the CDR3 is TGTGCCAGCAGCTTAGAACTCGTCAGTTACGAGCAGTACTTC. It yields the protein CASSLELVSYEQYF. The chain uses TRBV7-2 and TRBJ2-7, with unresolved D. The CDR3 is 14 residues long. CDR1 and CDR2 (germline): SGHTA, FQGNSA. V lost 1 base, J lost 4 bases, and 11 bases lay in between.

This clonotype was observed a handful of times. CDR3 region: CASSPLPYEQYF. In nucleotides, the CDR3 is TGTGCCAGCAGCCCCCTTCCCTACGAGCAGTACTTC. The rearrangement links TRBV7-2 to TRBJ2-1, with D hard to call. The end of the DNA aligns better with TRBJ2-7, so the J call may be wrong. The CDR3 is 12 amino acids. CDR1 SGHTA and CDR2 FQGNSA come from the germline V gene.

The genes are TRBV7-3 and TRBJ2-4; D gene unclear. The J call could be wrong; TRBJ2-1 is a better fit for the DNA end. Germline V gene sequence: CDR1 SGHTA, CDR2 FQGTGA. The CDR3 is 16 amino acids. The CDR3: CASSTEATRAWNEQFF. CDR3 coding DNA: TGTGCCAGCAGCACCGAAGCGACTCGAGCATGGAATGAGCAGTTCTTC.

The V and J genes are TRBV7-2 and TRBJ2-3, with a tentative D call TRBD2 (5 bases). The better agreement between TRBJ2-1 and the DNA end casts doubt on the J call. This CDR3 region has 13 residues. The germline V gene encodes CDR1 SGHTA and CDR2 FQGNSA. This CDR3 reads CASSPGLVYEQFF. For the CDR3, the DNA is TGTGCCAGCAGCCCCGGACTGGTCTACGAGCAGTTCTTC.

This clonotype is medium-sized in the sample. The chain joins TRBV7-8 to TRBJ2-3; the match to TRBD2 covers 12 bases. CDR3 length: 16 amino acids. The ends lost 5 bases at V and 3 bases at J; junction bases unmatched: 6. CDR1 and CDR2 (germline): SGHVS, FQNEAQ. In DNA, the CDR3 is TGTGCCAGCAGCAGATGGACTAGCGGGAATACAGATACGCAGTATTTT. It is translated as CASSRWTSGNTDTQYF.

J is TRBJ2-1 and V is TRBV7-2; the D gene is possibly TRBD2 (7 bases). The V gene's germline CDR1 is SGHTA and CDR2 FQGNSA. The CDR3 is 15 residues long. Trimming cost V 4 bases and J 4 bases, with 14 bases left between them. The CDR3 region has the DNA TGTGCCAGCAGCTCCTGGAAGGGGGGGTACAATGAGCAGTTCTTC. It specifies CASSSWKGGYNEQFF.

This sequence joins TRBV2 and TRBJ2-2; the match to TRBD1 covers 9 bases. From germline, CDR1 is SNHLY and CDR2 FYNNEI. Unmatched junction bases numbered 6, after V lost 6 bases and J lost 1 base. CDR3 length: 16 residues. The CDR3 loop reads CASSLRGQGNTGELFF. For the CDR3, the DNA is TGTGCCAGCAGCCTAAGGGGACAGGGGAACACCGGGGAGCTGTTTTTT.

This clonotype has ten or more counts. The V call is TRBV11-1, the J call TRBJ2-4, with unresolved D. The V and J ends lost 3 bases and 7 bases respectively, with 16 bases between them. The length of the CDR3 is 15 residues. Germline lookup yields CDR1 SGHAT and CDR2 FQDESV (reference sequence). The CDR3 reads CASSFRMSTVNIQYF. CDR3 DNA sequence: TGTGCCAGCAGCTTTCGGATGTCCACTGTGAACATTCAGTACTTC. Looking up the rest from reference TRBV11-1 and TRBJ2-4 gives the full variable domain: EAEVAQSPRYKITEKSQAVAFWCDPISGHATLYWYRQILGQGPELLVQFQDESVVDDSQLPKDRFSAERLKGVDSTLKIQPAELGDSAMYLCASSFRMSTVNIQYFGAGTRLSVL.

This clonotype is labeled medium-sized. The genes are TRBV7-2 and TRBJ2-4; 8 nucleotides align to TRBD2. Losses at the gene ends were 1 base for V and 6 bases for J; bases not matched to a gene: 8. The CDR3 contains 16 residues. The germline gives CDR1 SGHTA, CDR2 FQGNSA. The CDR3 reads CASSLDSRLAGNIQYF. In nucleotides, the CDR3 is TGTGCCAGCAGCTTAGATAGTAGGCTAGCGGGAAACATTCAGTACTTC.

CDR3 nucleotides: TGTGCCAGCAGTGGTAGCGGGGGGCTTACCTACAATGAGCAGTTCTTC. It yields the protein CASSGSGGLTYNEQFF. The V and J genes are TRBV6-2 or TRBV6-3 and TRBJ2-1, with TRBD2 matching 10 bases. Germline CDR1 and CDR2: MNHEY and SVGEGT. This CDR3 is built from 16 residues. J was trimmed by 2 bases and V by 5 bases; bases with no gene match: 6.

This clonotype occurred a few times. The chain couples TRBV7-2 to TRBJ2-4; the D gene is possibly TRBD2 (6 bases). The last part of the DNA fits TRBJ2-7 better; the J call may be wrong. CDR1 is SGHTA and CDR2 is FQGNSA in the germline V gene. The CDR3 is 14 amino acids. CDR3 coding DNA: TGTGCCAGCAGCTTAGTGGAGGGCCCATACGAGCAGTACTTC. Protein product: CASSLVEGPYEQYF.

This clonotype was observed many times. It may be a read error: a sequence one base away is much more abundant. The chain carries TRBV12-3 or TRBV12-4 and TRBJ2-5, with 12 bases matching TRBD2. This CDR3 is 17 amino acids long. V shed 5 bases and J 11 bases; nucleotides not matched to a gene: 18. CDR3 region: CASSPSLAGGPLGEQYF. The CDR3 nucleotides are TGTGCCAGCAGTCCTTCACTAGCGGGAGGCCCCTTAGGAGAGCAGTACTTC.

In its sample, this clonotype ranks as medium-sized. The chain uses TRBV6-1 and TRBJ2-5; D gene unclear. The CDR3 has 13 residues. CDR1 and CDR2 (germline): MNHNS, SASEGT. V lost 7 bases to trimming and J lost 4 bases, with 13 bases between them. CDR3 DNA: TGTGCCAGCACTTCCGGGTACATAGAGACCCAGTACTTC. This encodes CASTSGYIETQYF.

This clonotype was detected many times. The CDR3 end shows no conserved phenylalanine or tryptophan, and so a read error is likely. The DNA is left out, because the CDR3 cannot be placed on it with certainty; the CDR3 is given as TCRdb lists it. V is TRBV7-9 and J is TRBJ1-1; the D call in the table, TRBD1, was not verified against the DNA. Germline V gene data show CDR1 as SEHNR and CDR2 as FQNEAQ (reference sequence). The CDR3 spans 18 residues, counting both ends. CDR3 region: CASSLIWARDVRPSTSAP.